The clone carrying this T cell receptor beta chain was counted between two and nine times. The sample originates from a study of T cell responses to AZD1222 COVID-19 vaccine. Data came from immunoSEQ multiplex PCR; TCRdb stores just in-frame clones and leaves some out. The sample lists roughly 150,000 clones, 70% to 90% occurring once. Germline CDR1 and CDR2: SGHVS and FNYEAQ. The CDR3 is 14 residues long. V lost 3 bases to trimming and J lost 3 bases; unmatched junction nucleotides: 1. The sample here was peripheral blood, taken on day 0 of AZD1222 vaccination. The receptor was derived from an adult in good health. The J gene is TRBJ2-5, the V gene TRBV7-6; TRBD2 agrees at 10 bases. The CDR3 DNA follows: TGTGCCAGCAGCTTGCTAGCGGGAGAAGAGACCCAGTACTTC. It encodes CASSLLAGEETQYF.